This T cell receptor beta chain emerged from a study of glioma-infiltrating T cells. In this sample, this clonotype turned up a few times. CDR3 size: 15 residues. Trimming cost V 2 bases and J 12 bases, with 23 bases left between them. TCR alpha and beta CDR3 regions were amplified from RNA using iRepertoire nested multiplex PCR. One entry per CDR3 protein results from TCRdb running MiXCR on the multiplex PCR reads. This sample carries some 190,000 distinct CDR3 sequences, 32% of them seen once, and the ten largest clones take 20%. V usage is TRBV12-3 or TRBV12-4 and J usage is TRBJ2-7; no definite D call. The source is a human donor with low-grade glioma or glioblastoma, undergoing nonglioma brain surgery, or in good health (not recorded which). The specimen was glioma tissue, nonneoplastic brain tissue, or PBMCs (not recorded which). The CDR3 here is CASSLFRRAQDEAYF. The CDR3 nucleotides are TGTGCCAGCAGTTTATTTAGACGGGCGCAGGATGAGGCGTACTTC.